Below, 4 T cell receptor beta chains from the same sample are listed, as sequenced in a study of shared clonotypes between healthy human individuals. Assay used: immunoSEQ multiplex PCR; TCRdb lists only in-frame clones, some missing. The table has 1,500,000 or so clones, around 98.5% seen once. The specimen sequenced was naive CD4+ T cells sorted from blood. The subset: CD45RA+ positively selected. These TCRs come from a man aged 25-40 years in good health.

CDR3 in DNA: TGTGCCACCCACCGCGGACAGGGTTTAGATACGCAGTATTTT. It translates to CATHRGQGLDTQYF. V gene TRBV27 combines with J gene TRBJ2-3; 8 bases agree with TRBD1. CDR1 and CDR2 (germline): MNHEY, SMNVEV (reference sequence). The CDR3 is 14 amino acids. Unmatched junction bases numbered 11, after V lost 10 bases and J lost 5 bases.

J is TRBJ2-5 and V is TRBV7-2; TRBD2 matches at 8 bases. Germline V gives CDR1 SGHTA, CDR2 FQGNSA. The CDR3 sequence is 16 residues long. With V trimmed by 1 base and J by 5 bases, 9 bases remained unmatched. CDR3 sequence reads: CASSLDGGRQLETQYF. The DNA of the CDR3 is TGTGCCAGCAGCTTAGATGGCGGGAGGCAATTGGAGACCCAGTACTTC.

The chain uses TRBV6-5 and TRBJ2-1; D unresolved. The CDR3 runs to 14 residues. Germline V CDR1 and CDR2: MNHEY, SVGAGI. With 7 bases removed from V and 0 bases from J, the gap between germline ends came to 10 bases. The DNA of the CDR3 is TGTGCCAGCAAAAGGGCGGCCTCCTACAATGAGCAGTTCTTC. This codes for CASKRAASYNEQFF.

The chain joins TRBV5-5 to TRBJ2-5, with unresolved D. CDR1 is SGHKS and CDR2 is YYEKEE in the germline V gene (reference sequence). The CDR3 is 13 residues long. V dropped 2 bases and J dropped 3 bases, with 8 bases sitting between them. The CDR3 here is CASSFGGEETQYF. The CDR3 DNA sequence: TGTGCCAGCAGCTTCGGCGGAGAAGAGACCCAGTACTTC.